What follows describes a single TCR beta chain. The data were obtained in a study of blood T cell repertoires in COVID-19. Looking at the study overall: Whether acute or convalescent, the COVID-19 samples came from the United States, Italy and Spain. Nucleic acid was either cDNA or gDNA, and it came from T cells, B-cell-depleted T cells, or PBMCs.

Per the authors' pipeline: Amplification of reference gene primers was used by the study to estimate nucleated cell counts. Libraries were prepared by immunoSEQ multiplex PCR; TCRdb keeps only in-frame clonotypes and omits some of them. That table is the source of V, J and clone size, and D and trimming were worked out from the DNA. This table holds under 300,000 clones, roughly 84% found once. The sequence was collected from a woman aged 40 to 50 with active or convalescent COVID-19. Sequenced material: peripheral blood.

The DNA for the CDR3 is TGTGCCAGCAGCGCAGCAAGCGGGAGAAGCACAGATACGCAGTATTTT. Translating gives CASSAASGRSTDTQYF. The chain links TRBV9 to TRBJ2-3, with TRBD2 matching 8 bases. CDR1 is SGDLS, CDR2 YYNGEE, per germline. V gave up 3 bases and J gave up 0 bases; unmatched junction bases: 6. This CDR3 has 16 amino acids.